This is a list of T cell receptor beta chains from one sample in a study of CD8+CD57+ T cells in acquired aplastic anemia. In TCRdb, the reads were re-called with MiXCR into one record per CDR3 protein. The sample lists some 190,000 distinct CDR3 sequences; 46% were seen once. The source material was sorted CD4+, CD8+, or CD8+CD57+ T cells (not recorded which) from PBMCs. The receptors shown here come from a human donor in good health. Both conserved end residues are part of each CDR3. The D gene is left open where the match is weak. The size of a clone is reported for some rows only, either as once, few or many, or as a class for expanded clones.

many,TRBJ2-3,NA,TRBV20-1,CSVEGSTDTQYF,TGCAGTGTCGAGGGGAGCACAGATACGCAGTATTTT
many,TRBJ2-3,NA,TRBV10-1,CASSQQDFPTDTQYF,TGCGCCAGCAGTCAACAGGATTTCCCCACAGATACGCAGTATTTT
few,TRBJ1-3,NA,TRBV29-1,CSVLSGNTIYF,TGCAGCGTGCTCTCTGGAAACACCATATATTTT
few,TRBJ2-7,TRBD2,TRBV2,CASRVLAGGVYEQYF,TGTGCCAGCAGGGTTCTAGCGGGAGGGGTTTACGAGCAGTACTTC
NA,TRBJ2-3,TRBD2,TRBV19,CASSNSGSSTDTQYF,TGTGCCAGTAGCAATAGCGGGAGCAGCACAGATACGCAGTATTTT
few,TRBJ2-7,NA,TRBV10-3,CAISDSIGEQYF,TGTGCCATCAGTGACTCGATAGGGGAGCAGTACTTC
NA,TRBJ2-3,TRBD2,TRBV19,CASSRAGEGTDTQYF,TGTGCCAGTAGTAGGGCGGGAGAAGGCACAGATACGCAGTATTTT
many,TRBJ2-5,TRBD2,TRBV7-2,CASSLATISGSVETQYF,TGTGCCAGCAGCTTAGCGACGATTAGCGGGTCGGTAGAGACCCAGTACTTC
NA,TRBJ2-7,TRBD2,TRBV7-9,CASSLGAGGSEQYF,TGTGCCAGCAGCTTAGGAGCGGGAGGAAGCGAGCAGTACTTC
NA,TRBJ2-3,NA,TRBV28,CASSPETVIDTQYF,TGTGCCAGCAGCCCTGAGACAGTTATAGATACGCAGTATTTT
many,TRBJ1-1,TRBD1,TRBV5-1,CASSPRTGIQTEAFF,TGCGCCAGCAGCCCCAGGACAGGGATTCAGACTGAAGCTTTCTTT